Described below is a single T cell receptor (beta chain) sequence and its context. Its cognate antigen is unknown. Using its own MiXCR run on the RT-PCR reads, TCRdb lists one record per CDR3 protein. The sample contains 650,000 to 800,000 distinct CDR3 sequences, 14% of which appear only once. This entry is derived from a study of response to subunit inactivated influenza vaccine. General study results and limits: New T cells are recruited in small numbers by each seasonal influenza vaccination, according to the authors' suggestion.

The CDR3 has 16 amino acids. Trimming pared 1 base from V and 0 bases from J, leaving 10 bases between. Germline CDR1 ENHRY, CDR2 SYGVKD. The sample here was PBMCs from blood, taken around two weeks before vaccination. The origin of this receptor is a man aged 50 or older who received an inactivated influenza vaccine. The chain combines TRBV10-3 with TRBJ1-3; perhaps TRBD1 as D (6 bases). CDR3 in amino acids: CAISELNRVSGNTIYF. The DNA for the CDR3 is TGTGCCATCAGTGAGTTGAACAGGGTCTCTGGAAACACCATATATTTT.